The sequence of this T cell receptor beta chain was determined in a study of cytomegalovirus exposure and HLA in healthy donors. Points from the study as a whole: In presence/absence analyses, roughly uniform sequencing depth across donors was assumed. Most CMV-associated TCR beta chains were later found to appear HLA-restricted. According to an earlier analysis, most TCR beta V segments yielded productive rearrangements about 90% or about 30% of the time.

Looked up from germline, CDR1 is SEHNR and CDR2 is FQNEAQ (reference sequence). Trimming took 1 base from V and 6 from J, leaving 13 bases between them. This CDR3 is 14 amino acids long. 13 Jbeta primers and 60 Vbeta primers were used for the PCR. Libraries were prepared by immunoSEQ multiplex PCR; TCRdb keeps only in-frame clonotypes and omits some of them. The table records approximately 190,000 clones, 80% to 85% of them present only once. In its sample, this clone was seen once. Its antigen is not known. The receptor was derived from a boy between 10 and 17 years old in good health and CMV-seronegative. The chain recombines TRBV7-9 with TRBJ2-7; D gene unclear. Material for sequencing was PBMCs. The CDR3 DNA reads TGTGCCAGCAGCTTAGGGCAGGTTGACGCCGAGCAGTACTTC. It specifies CASSLGQVDAEQYF.